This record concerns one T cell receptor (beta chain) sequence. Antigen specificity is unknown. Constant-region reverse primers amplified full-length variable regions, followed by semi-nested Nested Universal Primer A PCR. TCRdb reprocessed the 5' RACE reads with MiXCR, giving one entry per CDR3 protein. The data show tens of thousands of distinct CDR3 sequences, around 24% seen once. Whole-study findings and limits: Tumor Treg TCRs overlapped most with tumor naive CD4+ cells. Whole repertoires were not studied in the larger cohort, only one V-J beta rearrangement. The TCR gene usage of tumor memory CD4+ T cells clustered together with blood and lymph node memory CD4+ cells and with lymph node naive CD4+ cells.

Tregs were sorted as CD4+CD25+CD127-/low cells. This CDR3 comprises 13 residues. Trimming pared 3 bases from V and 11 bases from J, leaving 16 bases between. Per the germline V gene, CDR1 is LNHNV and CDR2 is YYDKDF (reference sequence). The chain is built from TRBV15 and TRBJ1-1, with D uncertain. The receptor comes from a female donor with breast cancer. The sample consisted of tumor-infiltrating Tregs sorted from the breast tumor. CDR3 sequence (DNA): TGTGCCACCAGCAGTGACTTCGGGCATGCGGCTTTCTTT. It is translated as CATSSDFGHAAFF.